This T cell receptor (beta chain) comes out of a study of T cell clonality in common variable immunodeficiency. Overall study findings and caveats: Fewer deletions and N-nucleotide insertions were reportedly seen in common variable immunodeficiency TCR beta sequences. T cell subpopulation sequencing would be needed to explain CVID clonality.

Control and CVID samples contributed equal amounts of genomic DNA. Only in-frame clones appear in the TCRdb table, and some are missing; sequencing was by immunoSEQ multiplex PCR. This sample shows about 32,000 clones and no singletons; 4% to 5.5% rests with the ten largest. Heparinized whole blood, about 4.5 to 9 ml, came from each donor. Germline V gene lookup returns CDR1 SGHTA and CDR2 FQGTGA. The CDR3 is made up of 16 amino acids. Points on this clone: No antigen is known for it. The read falls 3 residues short of the CDR3 end, and the missing part is taken from the germline J gene.

This sequence originates from a person aged 18-70 years in good health. Sequences were obtained from peripheral blood mononuclear cells. The chain carries TRBV7-3 and TRBJ1-1; D may be TRBD1 (6 bases). The CDR3 spells CASSLRAGGLASEAFF. The sequenced part of the CDR3 DNA is TGTGCCAGCAGCTTAAGGGCGGGGGGCCTGGCGTCCGAA.